This T cell receptor beta chain originates from a study of blood T cell repertoires in COVID-19. Turning to the study itself: From the United States, Italy and Spain came samples of acute and convalescent COVID-19. From T cells, B-cell-depleted T cells, or PBMCs came the material, which was cDNA or gDNA.

This CDR3 region has 15 residues. The V gene's germline CDR1 is LNHDA and CDR2 SQIVND (reference sequence). V trimming: 3 bases; J trimming: 0 bases; junction bases outside the gene matches: 5. Using immunoSEQ multiplex PCR, the repertoire was profiled, and TCRdb retains in-frame clones only, with some absent. The data hold roughly 73,000 clones, with about 82% observed a single time. The specimen was peripheral blood. The TCR comes from a woman aged 55-69 years with acute or convalescent COVID-19. The chain joins TRBV19 to TRBJ2-7, with 7 positions matching TRBD1. The CDR3 DNA reads as TGTGCCAGTAGTATGCAGGGACAGTCCTCCTACGAGCAGTACTTC. Translating it yields CASSMQGQSSYEQYF. Complete variable domain (other parts from reference TRBV19 and TRBJ2-7): DGGITQSPKYLFRKEGQNVTLSCEQNLNHDAMYWYRQDPGQGLRLIYYSQIVNDFQKGDIAEGYSVSREKKESFPLTVTSAQKNPTAFYLCASSMQGQSSYEQYFGPGTRLTVT.